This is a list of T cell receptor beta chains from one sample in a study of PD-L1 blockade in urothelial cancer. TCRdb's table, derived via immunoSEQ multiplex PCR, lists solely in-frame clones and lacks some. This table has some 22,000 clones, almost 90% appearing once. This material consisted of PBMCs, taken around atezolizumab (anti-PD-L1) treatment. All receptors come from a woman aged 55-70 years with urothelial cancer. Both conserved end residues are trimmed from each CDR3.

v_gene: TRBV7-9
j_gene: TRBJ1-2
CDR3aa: AIFTTGLGGYT

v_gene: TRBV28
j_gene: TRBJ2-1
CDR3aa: ASSPGTNYNEQF

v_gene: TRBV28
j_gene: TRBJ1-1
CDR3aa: ASRAQGAAGNTEAF

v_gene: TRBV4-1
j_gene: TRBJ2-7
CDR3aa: ASSQAGEGTYEQY

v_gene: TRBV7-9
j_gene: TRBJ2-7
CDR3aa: ASSSAGGLNEQY

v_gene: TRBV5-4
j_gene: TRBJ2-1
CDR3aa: ASRVEQGTYNEQF

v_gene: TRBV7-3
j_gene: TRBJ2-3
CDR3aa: ASSPGTFTDTQY

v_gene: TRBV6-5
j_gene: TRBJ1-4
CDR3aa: ASSYMGTGDEKLF

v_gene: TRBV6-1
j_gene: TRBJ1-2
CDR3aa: ASKEANYGYT

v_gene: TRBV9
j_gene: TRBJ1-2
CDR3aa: ASSVDRRGEQGNGYT

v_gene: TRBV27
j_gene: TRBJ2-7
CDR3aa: ASSLFPGFSYEQY

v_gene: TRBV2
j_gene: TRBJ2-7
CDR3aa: ASNLLGGTGNEQY

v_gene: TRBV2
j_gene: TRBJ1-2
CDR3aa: ASSAVPSWGYT

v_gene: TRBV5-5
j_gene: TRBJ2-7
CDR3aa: ASSWTGAAYEQY

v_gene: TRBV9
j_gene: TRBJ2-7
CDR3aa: ASSPSGSRSYEQY

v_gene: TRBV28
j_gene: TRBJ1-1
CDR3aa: ASSFTTGGTEAF

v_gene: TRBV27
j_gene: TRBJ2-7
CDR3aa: ASSLLGRQSYEQY

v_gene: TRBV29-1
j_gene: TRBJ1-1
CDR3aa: STLTGNTEAF

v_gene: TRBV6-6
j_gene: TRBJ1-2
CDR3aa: ASSNGGRSDYGYT

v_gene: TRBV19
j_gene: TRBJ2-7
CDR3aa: ASSTGQFYEQY

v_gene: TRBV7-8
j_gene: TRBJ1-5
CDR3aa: ASSVTGDNQPQH

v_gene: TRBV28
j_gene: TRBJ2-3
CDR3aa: ASSFRGSRADTQY

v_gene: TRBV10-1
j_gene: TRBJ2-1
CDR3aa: ASSEFSGRAIDEQF

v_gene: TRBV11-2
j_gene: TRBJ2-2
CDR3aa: ASSPKGSGTTGELF

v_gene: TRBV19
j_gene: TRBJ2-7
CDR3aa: ASRTRGDLSYEQY

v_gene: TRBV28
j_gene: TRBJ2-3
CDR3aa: ASSSGSASTDTQY

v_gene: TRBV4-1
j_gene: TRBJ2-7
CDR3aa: ASSQDGGGSWDHEQY

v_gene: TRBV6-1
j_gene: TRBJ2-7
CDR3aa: ASTPRGTGSYEQY

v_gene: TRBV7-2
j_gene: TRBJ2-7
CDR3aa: ASSLNQVGQY

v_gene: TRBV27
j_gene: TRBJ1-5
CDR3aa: ASSPDRGGQPQH

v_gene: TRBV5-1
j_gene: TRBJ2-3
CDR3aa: ASSPITQGTDTQY

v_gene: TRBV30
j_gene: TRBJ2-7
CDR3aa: AWSEGGYEQY

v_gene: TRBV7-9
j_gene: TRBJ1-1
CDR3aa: ASSLKTNEAF

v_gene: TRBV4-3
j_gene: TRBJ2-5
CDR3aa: ASSHHLASQETQY

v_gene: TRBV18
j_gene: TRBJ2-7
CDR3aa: ASSRSVVTGGFYEQY

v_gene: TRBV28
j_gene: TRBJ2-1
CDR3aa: ASIGLAGVNEQF

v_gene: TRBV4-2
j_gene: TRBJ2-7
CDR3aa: ASSQVGGTSVPYEQY

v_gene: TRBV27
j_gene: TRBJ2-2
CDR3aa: ASSSWLRVVPGELF

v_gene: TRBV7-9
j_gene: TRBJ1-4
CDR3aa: ASSLPARGVEEKLF

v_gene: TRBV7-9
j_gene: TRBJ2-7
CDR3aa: ASSPLAESYEQY

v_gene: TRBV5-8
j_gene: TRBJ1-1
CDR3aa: ASSLLILGENTEAF

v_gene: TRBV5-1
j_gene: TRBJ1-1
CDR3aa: ASSLGTGESTRAF

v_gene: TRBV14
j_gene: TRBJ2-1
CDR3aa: ASSQVPGQGDNEQF

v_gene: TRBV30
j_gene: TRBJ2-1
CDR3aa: AWSVAEYNEQF

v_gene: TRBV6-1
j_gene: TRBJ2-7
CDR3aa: ASSEQGTASYEQY